Shown below are 21 T cell receptor beta chains from a single sample sequenced in a study of monozygotic twins with inflammatory bowel disease. Reprocessing the 5' RACE reads, TCRdb reports a single entry for every CDR3 protein and omits DNA. The sample is made up of some 300,000 distinct CDR3 sequences, and the top ten hold roughly 5.2% of it. The sequencing sample was made of blood. The source is a human donor with ulcerative colitis or Crohn's disease, or a healthy co-twin of an affected twin (not recorded which).

V usage is TRBV24-1 and J usage is TRBJ1-5. Per the germline V gene, CDR1 is KGHDR and CDR2 is SFDVKD. CDR3 length: 12 residues. This chain's CDR3 is CATSDLRGPQHF.

V usage is TRBV12-3 or TRBV12-4 and J usage is TRBJ2-3; the D call from TCRdb, TRBD1, cannot be confirmed without DNA. The CDR3 spans 14 residues. CDR3 amino acids: CASRPGTLTDTQYF.

The chain links TRBV5-1 to TRBJ2-7. From germline, CDR1 is SGHRS and CDR2 YFSETQ. The CDR3 sequence is 14 residues long. The CDR3 spells CASSLAEGVSEQYF.

The V call is TRBV7-8, the J call TRBJ1-5; TCRdb designates TRBD1, a call that cannot be tested without DNA. Per germline, CDR1 SGHVS and CDR2 FQNEAQ. The CDR3 covers 16 residues. This CDR3 reads CASSVRRDRGNQPQHF.

The chain uses TRBV10-3 and TRBJ2-7; TCRdb's assignment of TRBD1 cannot be checked, as there is no DNA. The germline V gene has CDR1 ENHRY and CDR2 SYGVKD. The CDR3 has 14 amino acids. CDR3 sequence reads: CAIRSGTGDYEQYF.

The chain's CDR3 is CSASRASGASYNEQFF. V and J are TRBV20-1 and TRBJ2-1; checking the TCRdb D call of TRBD2 is not possible without DNA. The CDR3 is made up of 16 amino acids. CDR1 is DFQATT, CDR2 SNEGSKA, per germline (reference sequence).

V and J are TRBV12-3 or TRBV12-4 and TRBJ2-7; TCRdb's D call of TRBD1 is untestable without DNA. This CDR3 is 13 amino acids long. The chain's CDR3 is CTSSPGTTYEQYF.

The rearrangement uses TRBV12-3 or TRBV12-4 and TRBJ2-2; with no DNA, the TCRdb D assignment of TRBD1 cannot be verified. The CDR3 contains 15 residues. CDR3 sequence: CASTPSWAGSGELFF.

This chain uses TRBV6-5 with TRBJ2-7. Germline V gives CDR1 MNHEY, CDR2 SVGAGI. CDR3 length: 14 amino acids. CDR3 residues: CASSYSETEYEQYF.

The J gene is TRBJ2-1, the V gene TRBV14; there is no DNA to check the TCRdb D call of TRBD1. Germline CDR1 reads SGHDN; CDR2 reads FVKESK. CDR3 size: 15 residues. The CDR3 region is CASSQVGGAYNEQFF.

The chain carries TRBV5-1 and TRBJ2-1. The germline V gene has CDR1 SGHRS and CDR2 YFSETQ. This CDR3 region has 15 residues. The CDR3 reads CASSLSGTTYNEQFF.

The chain is built from TRBV28 and TRBJ2-7; checking the TCRdb D call of TRBD2 is not possible without DNA. The germline gives CDR1 MDHEN, CDR2 SYDVKM. The CDR3 sequence is 14 residues long. The chain's CDR3 is CATKQREGSYEQYF.

V gene TRBV2 combines with J gene TRBJ2-1; the D call from TCRdb, TRBD1, cannot be confirmed without DNA. Germline CDR1 reads SNHLY; CDR2 reads FYNNEI. This CDR3 is 15 amino acids long. CDR3 protein: CARTTTGGAAGEQFF.

The V call is TRBV7-7, the J call TRBJ2-1; TCRdb designates TRBD1, a call that cannot be tested without DNA. Germline V lookup: CDR1 SSHAT, CDR2 FNYEAQ (reference sequence). The CDR3 runs to 15 residues. The CDR3 reads CASSLGDRGFDEQFF.

V usage is TRBV4-3 and J usage is TRBJ2-2. The germline V gene encodes CDR1 LGHNA and CDR2 YSLEER. The CDR3 has 15 amino acids. The CDR3 is CASSQDPGITGELFF.

The V and J genes are TRBV7-9 and TRBJ2-2; the D call from TCRdb, TRBD1, cannot be confirmed without DNA. The CDR3 extends over 16 amino acids. Looked up from germline, CDR1 is SEHNR and CDR2 is FQNEAQ (reference sequence). The CDR3 loop is CASSSLQGIQTGELFF. Together with reference TRBV7-9 and TRBJ2-2, the CDR3 gives the full variable domain: DTGVSQNPRHKITKRGQNVTFRCDPISEHNRLYWYRQTLGQGPEFLTYFQNEAQLEKSRLLSDRFSAERPKGSFSTLEIQRTEQGDSAMYLCASSSLQGIQTGELFFGEGSRLTVL.

Here the CDR3 reads CSAARGAMWPRSYNEQFF. The V and J genes are TRBV20-1 and TRBJ2-1; lacking DNA, the TRBD1 call made by TCRdb goes unchecked. The CDR3 sequence is 18 residues long. Germline CDR1 reads DFQATT; CDR2 reads SNEGSKA (reference sequence).

V gene TRBV10-3 combines with J gene TRBJ1-4. There are 12 residues in the CDR3. Germline CDR1 reads ENHRY; CDR2 reads SYGVKD. The CDR3 region is CAISESAEKLFF.

The V and J genes are TRBV11-2 and TRBJ2-7; TCRdb designates TRBD1, a call that cannot be tested without DNA. CDR3 length equals 15 residues. The germline CDR1 and CDR2 sequences are SGHAT and FQNNGV. CDR3 protein: CASSLEGGTAYEQYF.

The chain is built from TRBV5-1 and TRBJ2-3. Germline V lookup: CDR1 SGHRS, CDR2 YFSETQ. The CDR3 has 14 residues. CDR3 sequence: CASSLALGLDTQYF.

The rearrangement uses TRBV15 and TRBJ1-1. This CDR3 contains 11 residues. Germline CDR1 and CDR2: LNHNV and YYDKDF (reference sequence). CDR3 loop: CATVGNTEAFF. The full variable domain, with the rest looked up from reference TRBV15 and TRBJ1-1, is DAMVIQNPRYQVTQFGKPVTLSCSQTLNHNVMYWYQQKSSQAPKLLFHYYDKDFNNEADTPDNFQSRRPNTSFCFLDIRSPGLGDTAMYLCATVGNTEAFFGQGTRLTVV.